The T cell receptor (beta chain) described here comes from a study of post-analysis software for immune sequencing data. Across the whole study: Some patients lacked subtype; others had relapsing-remitting, secondary progressive or progressive-relapsing disease. Study-wide results and caveats: Batch-mates among the samples co-clustered strongly by F measure. Comparison with controls showed significantly lower normalized Chao1 diversity in multiple sclerosis patients. Patients showed TRBV5-6, TRBV5-1 and TRBV20-1 among roughly 5 TRBV segments more frequent than in controls.

The CDR3 contains 12 residues. V lost 5 bases and J lost 6, with 11 bases in between. Germline V gene lookup returns CDR1 SGHTA and CDR2 FQGTGA. Built from TCR beta cDNA, the libraries had unique molecular identifiers in them. Hundreds of thousands of cDNA molecules came from around 1 to 10 million T cells. MiXCR was run by TCRdb on the PCR reads, yielding one entry per CDR3 protein. The data hold 750,000 to 900,000 distinct CDR3 sequences, with around 46% observed a single time. This clonotype was observed at least ten times. Its specificity is unknown. The chain carries TRBV7-3 and TRBJ2-7, with D hard to call. This clonotype was obtained from a girl aged 5-17 years with multiple sclerosis. The specimen sequenced was blood. The CDR3 reads CASSPHIGEQYF. DNA of the CDR3: TGTGCCAGCAGCCCGCATATTGGCGAGCAGTACTTC.